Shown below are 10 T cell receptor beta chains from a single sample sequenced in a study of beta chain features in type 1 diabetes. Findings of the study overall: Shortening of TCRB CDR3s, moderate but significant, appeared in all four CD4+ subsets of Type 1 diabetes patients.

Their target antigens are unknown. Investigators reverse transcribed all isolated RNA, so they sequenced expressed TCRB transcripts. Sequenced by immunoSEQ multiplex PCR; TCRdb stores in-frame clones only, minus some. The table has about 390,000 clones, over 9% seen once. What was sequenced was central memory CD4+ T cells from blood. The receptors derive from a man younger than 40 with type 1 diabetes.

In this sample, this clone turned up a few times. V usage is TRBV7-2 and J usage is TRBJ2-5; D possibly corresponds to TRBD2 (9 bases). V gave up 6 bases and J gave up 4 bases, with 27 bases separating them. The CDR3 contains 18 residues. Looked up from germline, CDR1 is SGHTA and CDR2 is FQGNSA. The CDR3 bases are TGTGCCAGCAGTCCTCGGCGGGGGGGACAGGCGATTTTAGAGACCCAGTACTTC. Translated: CASSPRRGGQAILETQYF.

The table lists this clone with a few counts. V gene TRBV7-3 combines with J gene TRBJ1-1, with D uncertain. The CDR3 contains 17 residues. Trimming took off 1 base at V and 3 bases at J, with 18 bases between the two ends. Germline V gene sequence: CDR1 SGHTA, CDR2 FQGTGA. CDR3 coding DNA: TGTGCCAGCAGCTTAAAGTCTGCCTTAGGAGGCGACACTGAAGCTTTCTTT. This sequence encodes CASSLKSALGGDTEAFF.

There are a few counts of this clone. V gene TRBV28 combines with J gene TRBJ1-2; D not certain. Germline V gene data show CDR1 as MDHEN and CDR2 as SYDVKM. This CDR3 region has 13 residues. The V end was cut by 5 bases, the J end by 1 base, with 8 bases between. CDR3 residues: CASSQANNYGYTF. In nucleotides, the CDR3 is TGTGCCAGCAGTCAGGCCAATAACTATGGCTACACCTTC.

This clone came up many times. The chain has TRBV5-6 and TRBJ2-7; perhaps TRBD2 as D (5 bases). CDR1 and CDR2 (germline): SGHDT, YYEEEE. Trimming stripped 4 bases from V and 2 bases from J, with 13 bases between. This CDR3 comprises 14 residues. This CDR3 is CASSRGYKAYEQYF. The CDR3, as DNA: TGTGCCAGCAGCCGGGGTTACAAAGCCTACGAGCAGTACTTC.

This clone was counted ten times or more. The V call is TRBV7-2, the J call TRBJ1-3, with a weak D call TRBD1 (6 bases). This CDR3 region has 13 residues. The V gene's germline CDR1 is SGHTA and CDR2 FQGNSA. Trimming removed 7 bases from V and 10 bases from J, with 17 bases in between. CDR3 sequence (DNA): TGTGCCAGCACCATCACAGGGAGGGAAACCATATATTTT. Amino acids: CASTITGRETIYF.

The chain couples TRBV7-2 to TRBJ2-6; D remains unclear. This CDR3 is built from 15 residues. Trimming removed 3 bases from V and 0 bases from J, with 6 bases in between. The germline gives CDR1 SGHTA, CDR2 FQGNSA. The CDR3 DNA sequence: TGTGCCAGCAGCTTGTCCGCCTCTGGGGCCAACGTCCTGACTTTC. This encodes CASSLSASGANVLTF.

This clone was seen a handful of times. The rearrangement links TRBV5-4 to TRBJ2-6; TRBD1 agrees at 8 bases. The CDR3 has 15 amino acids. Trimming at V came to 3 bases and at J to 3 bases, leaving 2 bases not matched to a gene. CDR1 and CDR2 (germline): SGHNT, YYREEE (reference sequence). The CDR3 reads CASSSDRGGANVLTF. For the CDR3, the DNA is TGTGCCAGCAGCTCAGACAGGGGTGGGGCCAACGTCCTGACTTTC.

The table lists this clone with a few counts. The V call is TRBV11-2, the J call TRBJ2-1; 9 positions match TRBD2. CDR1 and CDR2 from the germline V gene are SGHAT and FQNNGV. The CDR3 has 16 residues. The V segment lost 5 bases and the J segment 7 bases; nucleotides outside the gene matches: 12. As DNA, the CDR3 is TGTGCCAGCAGCATACATATAGCGGGAGTAGGGAATGAGCAGTTCTTC. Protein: CASSIHIAGVGNEQFF.

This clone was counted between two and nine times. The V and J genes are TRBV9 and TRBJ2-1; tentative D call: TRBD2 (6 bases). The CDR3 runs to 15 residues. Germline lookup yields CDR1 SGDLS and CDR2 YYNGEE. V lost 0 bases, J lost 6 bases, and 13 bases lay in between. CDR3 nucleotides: TGTGCCAGCAGCGTAGAGGGACTCACCCTCAATGAGCAGTTCTTC. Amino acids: CASSVEGLTLNEQFF.

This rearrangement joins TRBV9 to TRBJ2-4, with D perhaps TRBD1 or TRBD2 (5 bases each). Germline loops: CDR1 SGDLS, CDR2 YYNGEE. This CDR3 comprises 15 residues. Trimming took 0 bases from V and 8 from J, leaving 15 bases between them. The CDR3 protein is CASSVGGGAVYIQYF. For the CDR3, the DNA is TGTGCCAGCAGCGTAGGTGGGGGAGCTGTATACATTCAGTACTTC. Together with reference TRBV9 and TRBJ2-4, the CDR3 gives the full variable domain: DSGVTQTPKHLITATGQRVTLRCSPRSGDLSVYWYQQSLDQGLQFLIQYYNGEERAKGNILERFSAQQFPDLHSELNLSSLELGDSALYFCASSVGGGAVYIQYFGAGTRLSVL.